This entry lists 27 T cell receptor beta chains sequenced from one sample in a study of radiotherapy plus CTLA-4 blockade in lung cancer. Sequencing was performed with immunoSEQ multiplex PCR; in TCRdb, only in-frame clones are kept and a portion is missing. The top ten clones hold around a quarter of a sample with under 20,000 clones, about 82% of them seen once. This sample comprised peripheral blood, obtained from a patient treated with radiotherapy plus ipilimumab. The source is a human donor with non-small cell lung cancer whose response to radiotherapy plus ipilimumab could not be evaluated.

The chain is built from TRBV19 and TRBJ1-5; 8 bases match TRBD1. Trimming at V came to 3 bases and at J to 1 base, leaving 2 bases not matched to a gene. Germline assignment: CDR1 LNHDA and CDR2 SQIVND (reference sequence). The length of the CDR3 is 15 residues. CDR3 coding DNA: TGTGCCAGTAGTATGACAGGGGCCAGCAATCAGCCCCAGCATTTT. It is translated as CASSMTGASNQPQHF. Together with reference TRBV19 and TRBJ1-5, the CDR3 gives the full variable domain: DGGITQSPKYLFRKEGQNVTLSCEQNLNHDAMYWYRQDPGQGLRLIYYSQIVNDFQKGDIAEGYSVSREKKESFPLTVTSAQKNPTAFYLCASSMTGASNQPQHFGDGTRLSIL.

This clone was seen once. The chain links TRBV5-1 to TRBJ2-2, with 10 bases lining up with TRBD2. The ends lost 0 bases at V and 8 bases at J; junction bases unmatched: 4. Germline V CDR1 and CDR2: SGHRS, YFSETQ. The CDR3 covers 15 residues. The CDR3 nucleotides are TGCGCCAGCAGCTTGGACCTAGCGGGAGTAGGGGAGCTGTTTTTT. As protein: CASSLDLAGVGELFF.

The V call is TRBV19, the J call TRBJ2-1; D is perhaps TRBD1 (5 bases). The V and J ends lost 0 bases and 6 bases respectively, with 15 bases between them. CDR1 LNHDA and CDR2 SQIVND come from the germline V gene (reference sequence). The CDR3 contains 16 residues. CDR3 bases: TGTGCCAGTAGTATAGATCACGTAGGGCAGGGCAATGAGCAGTTCTTC. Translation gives CASSIDHVGQGNEQFF.

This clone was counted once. The CDR3 loop reads CASSPSGTPNTEAFF. In nucleotides, the CDR3 is TGTGCCAGCAGTCCAAGCGGGACACCGAACACTGAAGCTTTCTTT. V is TRBV7-2 and J is TRBJ1-1; possibly TRBD1 for D (6 bases). Between the trimmed V and J ends, which lost 6 bases and 1 base, there was a span of 15 bases. The CDR3 length is 15 residues. CDR1 and CDR2 from the germline V gene are SGHTA and FQGNSA.

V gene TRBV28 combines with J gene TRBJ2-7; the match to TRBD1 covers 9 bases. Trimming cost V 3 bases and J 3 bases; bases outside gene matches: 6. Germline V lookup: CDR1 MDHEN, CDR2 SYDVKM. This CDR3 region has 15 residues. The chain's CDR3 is CASSFRGQGYYEQYF. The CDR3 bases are TGTGCCAGCAGTTTCCGGGGACAGGGATACTACGAGCAGTACTTC.

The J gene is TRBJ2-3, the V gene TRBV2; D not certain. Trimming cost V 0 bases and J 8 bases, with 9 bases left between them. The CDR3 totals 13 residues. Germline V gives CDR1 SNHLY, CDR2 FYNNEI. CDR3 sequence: CASSEAPRGTQYF. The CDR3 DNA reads TGTGCCAGCAGTGAAGCCCCCAGAGGTACGCAGTATTTT.

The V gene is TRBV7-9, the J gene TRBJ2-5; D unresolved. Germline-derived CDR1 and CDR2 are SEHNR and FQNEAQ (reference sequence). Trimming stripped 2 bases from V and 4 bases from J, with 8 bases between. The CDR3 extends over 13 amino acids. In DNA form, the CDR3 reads TGTGCCAGCAGCTTACCCCCCGGAGAGACCCAGTACTTC. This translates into CASSLPPGETQYF.

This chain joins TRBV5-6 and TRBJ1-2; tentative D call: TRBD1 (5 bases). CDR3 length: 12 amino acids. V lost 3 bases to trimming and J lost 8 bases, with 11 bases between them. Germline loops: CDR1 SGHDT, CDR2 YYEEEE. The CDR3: CASSSQTVGYTF. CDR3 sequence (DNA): TGTGCCAGCAGCTCCCAGACAGTAGGCTACACCTTC.

This chain's CDR3 is CASSRTGPTNEKLFF. DNA of the CDR3: TGTGCCAGCAGCCGCACAGGCCCAACTAATGAAAAACTGTTTTTT. This sequence joins TRBV5-6 and TRBJ1-4; tentative D call: TRBD1 (5 bases). The ends were cut back, 4 bases at V and 0 bases at J, with 10 bases in the middle. This CDR3 comprises 15 residues. CDR1 SGHDT and CDR2 YYEEEE come from the germline V gene.

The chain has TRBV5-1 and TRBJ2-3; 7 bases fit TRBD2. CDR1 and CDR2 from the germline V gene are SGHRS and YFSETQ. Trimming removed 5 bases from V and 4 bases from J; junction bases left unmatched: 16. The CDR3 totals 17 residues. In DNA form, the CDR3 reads TGCGCCAGCAGACCCCAACTAGCGCTTACCCCCCCAGATACGCAGTATTTT. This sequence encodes CASRPQLALTPPDTQYF. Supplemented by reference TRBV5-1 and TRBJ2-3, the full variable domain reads KAGVTQTPRYLIKTRGQQVTLSCSPISGHRSVSWYQQTPGQGLQFLFEYFSETQRNKGNFPGRFSGRQFSNSRSEMNVSTLELGDSALYLCASRPQLALTPPDTQYFGPGTRLTVL.

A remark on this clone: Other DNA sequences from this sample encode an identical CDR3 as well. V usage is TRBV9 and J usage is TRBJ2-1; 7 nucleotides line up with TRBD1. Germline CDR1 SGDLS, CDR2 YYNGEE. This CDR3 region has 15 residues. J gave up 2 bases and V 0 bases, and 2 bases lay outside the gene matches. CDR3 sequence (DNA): TGTGCCAGCAGCGTAGGTCAGGGGGCCTACAATGAGCAGTTCTTC. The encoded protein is CASSVGQGAYNEQFF.

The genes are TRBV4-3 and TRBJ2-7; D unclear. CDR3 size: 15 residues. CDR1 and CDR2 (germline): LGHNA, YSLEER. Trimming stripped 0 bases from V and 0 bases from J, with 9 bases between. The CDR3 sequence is CASSQDYHSSYEQYF. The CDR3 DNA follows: TGCGCCAGCAGCCAAGACTACCATAGCTCCTACGAGCAGTACTTC.

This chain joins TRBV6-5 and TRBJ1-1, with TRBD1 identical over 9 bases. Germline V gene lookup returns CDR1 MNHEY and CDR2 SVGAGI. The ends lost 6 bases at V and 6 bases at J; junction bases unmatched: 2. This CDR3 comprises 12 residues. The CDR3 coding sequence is TGTGCCAGCAGCAGGACAGGGGCTGAAGCTTTCTTT. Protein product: CASSRTGAEAFF.

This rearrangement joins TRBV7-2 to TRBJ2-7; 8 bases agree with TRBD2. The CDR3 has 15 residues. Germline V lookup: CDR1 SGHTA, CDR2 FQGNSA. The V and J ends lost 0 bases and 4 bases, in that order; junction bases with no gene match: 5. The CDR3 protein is CASSLAGGGNYEQYF. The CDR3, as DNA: TGTGCCAGCAGCTTAGCCGGCGGGGGGAATTACGAGCAGTACTTC.

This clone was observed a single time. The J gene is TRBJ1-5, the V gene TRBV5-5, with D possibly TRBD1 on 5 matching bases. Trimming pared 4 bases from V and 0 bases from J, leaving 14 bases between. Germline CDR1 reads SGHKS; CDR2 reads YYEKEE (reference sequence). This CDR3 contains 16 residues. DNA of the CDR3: TGTGCCAGCAGCCCGAGCAGGGTCAGTAGCAATCAGCCCCAGCATTTT. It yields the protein CASSPSRVSSNQPQHF.

CDR3 sequence reads: CASRLAGNSGNTIYF. DNA of the CDR3: TGTGCCAGCCGATTGGCCGGGAACTCTGGAAACACCATATATTTT. The chain uses TRBV28 and TRBJ1-3; no reliable D call. V lost 8 bases, J lost 0 bases, and 14 bases lay in between. The CDR3 runs to 15 residues. In germline, CDR1 is MDHEN, CDR2 SYDVKM.

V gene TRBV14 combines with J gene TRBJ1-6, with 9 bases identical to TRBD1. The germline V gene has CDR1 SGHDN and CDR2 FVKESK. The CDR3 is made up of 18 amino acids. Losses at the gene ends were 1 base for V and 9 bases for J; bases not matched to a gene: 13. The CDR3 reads CASSQVARTGEIGSPLHF. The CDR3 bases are TGTGCCAGCAGCCAAGTCGCGCGGACAGGGGAGATAGGTTCACCCCTCCACTTT.

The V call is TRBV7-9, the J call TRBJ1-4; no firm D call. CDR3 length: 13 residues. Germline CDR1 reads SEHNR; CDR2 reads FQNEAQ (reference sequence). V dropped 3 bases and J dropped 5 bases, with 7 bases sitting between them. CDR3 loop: CASSFGGNEKLFF. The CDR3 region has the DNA TGTGCCAGCAGCTTCGGCGGGAATGAAAAACTGTTTTTT.

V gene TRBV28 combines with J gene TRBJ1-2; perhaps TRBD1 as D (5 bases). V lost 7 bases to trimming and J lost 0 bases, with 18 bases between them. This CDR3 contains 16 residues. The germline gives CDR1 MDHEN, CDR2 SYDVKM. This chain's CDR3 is CASTERGGSANYGYTF. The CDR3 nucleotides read TGTGCCAGCACCGAAAGGGGAGGATCGGCTAACTATGGCTACACCTTC.

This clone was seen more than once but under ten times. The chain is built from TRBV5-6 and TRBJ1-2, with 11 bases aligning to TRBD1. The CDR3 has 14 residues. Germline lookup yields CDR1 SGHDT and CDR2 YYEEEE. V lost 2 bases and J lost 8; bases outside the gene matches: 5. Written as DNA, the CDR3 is TGTGCCAGCAGCTTTTGGGACAGGGGGGGCGGCTACACCTTC. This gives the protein CASSFWDRGGGYTF.

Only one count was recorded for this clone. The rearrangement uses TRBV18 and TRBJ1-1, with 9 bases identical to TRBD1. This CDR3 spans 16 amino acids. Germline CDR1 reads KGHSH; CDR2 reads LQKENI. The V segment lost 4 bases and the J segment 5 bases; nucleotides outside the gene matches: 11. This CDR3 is CASSQEFHRGRTEAFF. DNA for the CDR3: TGTGCCAGCTCACAAGAATTTCACAGGGGGCGGACTGAAGCTTTCTTT.

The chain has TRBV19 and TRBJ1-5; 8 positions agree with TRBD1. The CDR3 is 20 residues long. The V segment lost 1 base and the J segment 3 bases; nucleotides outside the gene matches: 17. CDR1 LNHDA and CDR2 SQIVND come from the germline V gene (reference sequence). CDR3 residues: CASSIGTGQGAGTTNQPQHF. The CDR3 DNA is TGTGCCAGTAGTATAGGGACCGGACAGGGAGCGGGGACTACCAATCAGCCCCAGCATTTT.

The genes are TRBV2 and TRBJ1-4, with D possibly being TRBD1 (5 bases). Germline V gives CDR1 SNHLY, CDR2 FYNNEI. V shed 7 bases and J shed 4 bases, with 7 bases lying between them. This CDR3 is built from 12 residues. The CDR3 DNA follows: TGTGCCAGCAAACAGGATAATGAAAAACTGTTTTTT. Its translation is CASKQDNEKLFF.

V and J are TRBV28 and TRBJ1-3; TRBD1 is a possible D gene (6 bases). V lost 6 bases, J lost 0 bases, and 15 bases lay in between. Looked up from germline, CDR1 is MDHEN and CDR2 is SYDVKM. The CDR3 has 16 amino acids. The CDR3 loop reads CASRGAGPYSGNTIYF. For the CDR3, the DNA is TGTGCCAGCAGGGGGGCCGGACCGTACTCTGGAAACACCATATATTTT.

CDR3 nucleotide sequence: TGTGCCAGCAGCTTAGGGGTGAGCTCTGGAAACACCATATATTTT. Its translation: CASSLGVSSGNTIYF. V usage is TRBV5-4 and J usage is TRBJ1-3, with D perhaps matching TRBD1 (5 bases). V dropped 2 bases and J dropped 0 bases, with 9 bases sitting between them. This CDR3 has 15 residues. Per the germline V gene, CDR1 is SGHNT and CDR2 is YYREEE (reference sequence).

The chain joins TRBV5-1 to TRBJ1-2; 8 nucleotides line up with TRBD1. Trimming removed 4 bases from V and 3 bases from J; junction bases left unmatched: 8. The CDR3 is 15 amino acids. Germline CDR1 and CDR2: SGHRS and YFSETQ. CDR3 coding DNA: TGCGCCAGCAGCGCAACAGGGGGTCTTGACTATGGCTACACCTTC. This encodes CASSATGGLDYGYTF.

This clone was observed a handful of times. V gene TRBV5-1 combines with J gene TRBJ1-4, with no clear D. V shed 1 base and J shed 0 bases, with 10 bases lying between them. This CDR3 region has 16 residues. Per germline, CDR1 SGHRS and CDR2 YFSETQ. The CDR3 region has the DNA TGCGCCAGCAGCTTGTTAGGCACAGCAACTAATGAAAAACTGTTTTTT. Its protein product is CASSLLGTATNEKLFF.